This passage covers 10 T cell receptor beta chains from one sample sequenced in a study of shared T cell receptors in the human thymus. Clones were read by immunoSEQ multiplex PCR, and TCRdb kept only the in-frame ones, dropping some. The sample gives around 67,000 clones, roughly 95% of which show up once; about 0.033% is in the top ten. Sequencing was performed on thymocytes. These receptors originate from a human donor.

In regard to this clone: In this CDR3 the conserved last residue, phenylalanine or tryptophan, is missing, so a read error is likely. The gene calls are TRBV4-1 and TRBJ2-7; D is perhaps TRBD1 (6 bases). The V gene's germline CDR1 is MGHRA and CDR2 YSYEKL. Trimming stripped 0 bases from V and 3 bases from J, with 15 bases between. CDR3 size: 16 residues. CDR3 amino acids: CASSQEDEGEDYEQYL. The CDR3 nucleotides are TGCGCCAGCAGCCAAGAGGACGAGGGGGAAGACTACGAGCAGTACCTC.

The gene calls are TRBV4-1 and TRBJ2-1, with 10 bases fitting TRBD1. Unmatched junction bases numbered 11, after V lost 1 base and J lost 5 bases. Germline CDR1 and CDR2: MGHRA and YSYEKL. The CDR3 runs 18 residues. The CDR3 sequence: CASSQVGTGAKADNEQFF. The CDR3 region has the DNA TGCGCCAGCAGCCAAGTAGGGACAGGGGCAAAAGCAGACAATGAGCAGTTCTTC.

This chain links TRBV7-2 with TRBJ1-6; tentative D call: TRBD1 (6 bases). The length of the CDR3 is 16 residues. Trimming pared 5 bases from V and 5 bases from J, leaving 16 bases between. CDR1 is SGHTA and CDR2 is FQGNSA in the germline V gene. CDR3 coding DNA: TGTGCCAGCAGCACGAACAGGGAATTTGATAATTCACCCCTCCACTTT. Translation gives CASSTNREFDNSPLHF. Combining the CDR3 with reference TRBV7-2 and TRBJ1-6 gives the whole variable domain GAGVSQSPSNKVTEKGKDVELRCDPISGHTALYWYRQSLGQGLEFLIYFQGNSAPDKSGLPSDRFSAERTGGSVSTLTIQRTQQEDSAVYLCASSTNREFDNSPLHFGNGTRLTVT.

The rearrangement uses TRBV4-1 and TRBJ1-3; 8 bases are a match to TRBD1. Trimming cost V 4 bases and J 3 bases; bases outside gene matches: 26. The germline V gene encodes CDR1 MGHRA and CDR2 YSYEKL. This CDR3 spans 22 amino acids. CDR3 in amino acids: CASSPGDMAEYKDRAVGNTIYF. Written as DNA, the CDR3 is TGCGCCAGCAGCCCCGGGGATATGGCCGAGTATAAGGACAGGGCGGTTGGAAACACCATATATTTT.

The chain uses TRBV19 and TRBJ2-1; 9 bases align to TRBD1. CDR3 length: 15 residues. The V and J ends lost 6 bases and 6 bases, in that order; junction bases with no gene match: 9. From germline, CDR1 is LNHDA and CDR2 SQIVND (reference sequence). The chain's CDR3 is CASSPRDREFNEQFF. The CDR3 DNA is TGTGCCAGTAGCCCTAGGGACAGGGAATTCAATGAGCAGTTCTTC.

The chain employs TRBV6-5 and TRBJ1-1; D is possibly TRBD1 (5 bases). Germline V gene data show CDR1 as MNHEY and CDR2 as SVGAGI. Deletions cut 4 bases from V and 6 bases from J, with 12 bases between. The CDR3 is 13 residues long. CDR3 nucleotide sequence: TGTGCCAGCAGTTGTCGGCGGGGCTCTGAAGCTTTCTTT. Translating it yields CASSCRRGSEAFF.

The CDR3 DNA follows: TGCGCCAGCAGCTTGGACAGGGTGATCGGCACTGAAGCTTTCTTT. It translates to CASSLDRVIGTEAFF. J is TRBJ1-1 and V is TRBV5-1; tentative D call: TRBD1 (6 bases). The CDR3 spans 15 residues. Trimming took off 0 bases at V and 4 bases at J, with 13 bases between the two ends. Germline CDR1 and CDR2: SGHRS and YFSETQ.

This sequence joins TRBV10-2 and TRBJ1-1; the D is unclear. The germline V and J ends were trimmed by 8 bases and 6 bases, with 10 bases remaining between them. Germline V gene sequence: CDR1 WSHSY, CDR2 SAAADI. This CDR3 is 11 amino acids long. CDR3 protein: CASQTVAEAFF. In DNA form, the CDR3 reads TGCGCCAGCCAGACGGTTGCTGAAGCTTTCTTT.

This sequence joins TRBV5-6 and TRBJ1-2, with D uncertain. The V gene lost 4 bases and the J gene lost 4 bases, with 11 bases spanning the gap. Germline assignment: CDR1 SGHDT and CDR2 YYEEEE. The CDR3 extends over 13 amino acids. This CDR3 is CASSLVGFYGYTF. CDR3 nucleotides: TGTGCCAGCAGCCTCGTCGGATTCTATGGCTACACCTTC.

CDR3: CASSPGGSGEDEQYF. Written as DNA, the CDR3 is TGTGCCAGCTCACCAGGAGGTAGTGGCGAAGACGAGCAGTACTTC. The chain uses TRBV18 and TRBJ2-7, with D possibly matching TRBD2 (5 bases). The CDR3 consists of 15 residues. Looked up from germline, CDR1 is KGHSH and CDR2 is LQKENI. V gave up 2 bases and J gave up 5 bases, with 16 bases separating them.